This T cell receptor (beta chain) originates from a study of CD8+ T cells in alopecia areata (dated by TCRdb to the late 2010s). Looking at the study overall: The study used high-throughput TCRbeta sequencing to examine T cell clonal expansion in alopecia areata, in both the C3H/HeJ mouse model and human patients. Human TCRbeta sequencing covered scalp tissue and sorted CD4+ and CD8+ peripheral blood T cells from patchy and totalis/universalis alopecia areata patients and healthy controls. Scalp clonality was compared across normal scalp (n=4), patchy alopecia areata scalp (n=8), and alopecia totalis/universalis scalp (n=8). RNA was obtained with the PAXgene miRNA kit for fixed scalp, the miRNeasy kit for PBMCs, and the RNeasy kit for mouse skin. immunoSEQ multiplex PCR using 35 Vbeta forward primers and 13 Jbeta reverse primers was used to amplify TCRbeta CDR3 regions.

Libraries came from the immunoSEQ multiplex PCR assay. To provide template for TCR sequencing, every sample had RNA extracted and reverse transcribed into cDNA. First-strand cDNA was synthesized with SuperScript III using a 2:1 mix of oligo-dT and random hexamers. A synthetic immune receptor repertoire was used to assess amplification bias, and residual bias was removed computationally. In the original analysis: Raw reads were preprocessed for error removal, and CDR3 was defined according to IMGT conventions as running from the conserved cysteine to phenylalanine. To get clonality, Shannon entropy was normalized by log2 of the number of productive unique TCRs and the result was subtracted from 1. Whether each scalp clone was CD4 or CD8 was inferred by checking scalp TCRbeta sequences against the CD4 and CD8 repertoires from sorted blood. The clones in this table, taken by TCRdb from immuneACCESS, are in-frame only. Not every clone is retained; where verified, under half of the shortfall comes from an unresolved V gene, and the cause of the rest is unknown. Clonal size and the V and J genes are those of that table, whereas D and trimming came from the DNA. In this sample the table shows 90,000 to 120,000 clones, under 60% of which occur a single time. The ten largest clones capture roughly 25% of the sample.

General findings and caveats noted by the study authors: Shared TCR sequences between patients were less evident than in mice, which may be partly attributable to HLA diversity in the patient population. Scalp TCR repertoire analysis is complicated because resident alphabeta T cells in normal human skin are also sequenced, whereas mouse skin is dominated by gammadelta T cells. Higher clonality and more expanded CD8+ clones were observed in lesional scalp than in normal scalp, particularly in alopecia totalis/universalis, a finding suggestive of antigenic drive.

This clone was seen only a few times. The antigen this receptor binds is unknown. Base-call qualities are not available, and no considerably larger clone is one nucleotide away. From alopecia areata patients, peripheral blood was collected along with lesional scalp punch biopsies. PBMCs were isolated by density centrifugation and stained for CD3, CD4 and CD8, after which CD4+ and CD8+ T cells were sorted on a FACSAria. The untreated alopecia areata patients were recruited through a multicenter biomarker study. For roughly five biomarker-study patients, blood CD8+ T cells were further sorted into NKG2D-low and NKG2D-high fractions. CDR1 and CDR2, per the germline V gene, are MNHEY and SVGAGI. The V end loses 6 bases and the J end loses 2 bases, and a stretch of 10 bases separates them. The CDR3 runs 13 residues from the cysteine to the phenylalanine. The kept DNA is CDR3 alone, 39 bases in frame from the first base.

This clonotype originated in a human donor with alopecia areata. The specimen sequenced was NKG2D-low CD8+ T cells sorted from blood. What the cell subset or site label conveys for this sample: sorted CD8+ NKG2D-low blood T cells. The chain couples TRBV6-5 to TRBJ2-5; no D gene is confidently identified. The DNA reads as follows: TGTGCCAGCAGCCGAGACTCACAAGAGACCCAGTACTTC. Translated, it gives CASSRDSQETQYF.